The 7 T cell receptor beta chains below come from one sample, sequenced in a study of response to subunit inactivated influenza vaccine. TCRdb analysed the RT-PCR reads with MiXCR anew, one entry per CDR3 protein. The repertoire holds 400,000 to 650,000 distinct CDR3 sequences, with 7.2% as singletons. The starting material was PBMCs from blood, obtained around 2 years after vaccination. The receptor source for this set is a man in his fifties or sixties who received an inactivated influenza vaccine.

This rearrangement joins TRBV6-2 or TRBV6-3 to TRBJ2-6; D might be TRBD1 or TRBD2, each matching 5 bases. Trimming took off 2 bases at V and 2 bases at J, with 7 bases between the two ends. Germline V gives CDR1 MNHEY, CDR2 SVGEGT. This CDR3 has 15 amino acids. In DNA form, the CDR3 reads TGTGCCAGCAGTTACATGGGGGCTGGGGCCAACGTCCTGACTTTC. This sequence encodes CASSYMGAGANVLTF.

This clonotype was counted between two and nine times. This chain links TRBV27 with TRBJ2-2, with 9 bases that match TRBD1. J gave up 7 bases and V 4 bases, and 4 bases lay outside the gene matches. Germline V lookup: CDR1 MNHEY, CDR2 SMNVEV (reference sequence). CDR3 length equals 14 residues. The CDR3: CASSSTGGGGELFF. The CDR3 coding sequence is TGTGCCAGCAGTTCGACAGGGGGAGGCGGGGAGCTGTTTTTT.

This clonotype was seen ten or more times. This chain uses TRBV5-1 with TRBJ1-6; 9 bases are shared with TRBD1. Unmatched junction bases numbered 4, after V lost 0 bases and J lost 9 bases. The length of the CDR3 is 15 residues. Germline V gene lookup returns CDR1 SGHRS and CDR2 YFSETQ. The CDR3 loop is CASSLGTGESSPLHF. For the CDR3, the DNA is TGCGCCAGCAGCTTGGGGACAGGGGAAAGTTCACCCCTCCACTTT.

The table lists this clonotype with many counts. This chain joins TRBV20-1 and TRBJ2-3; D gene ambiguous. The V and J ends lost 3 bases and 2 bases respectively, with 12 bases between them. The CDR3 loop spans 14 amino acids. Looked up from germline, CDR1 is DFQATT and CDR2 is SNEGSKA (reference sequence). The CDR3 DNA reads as TGCAGTGCTAGGATGGGCGGATCCACAGATACGCAGTATTTT. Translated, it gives CSARMGGSTDTQYF.

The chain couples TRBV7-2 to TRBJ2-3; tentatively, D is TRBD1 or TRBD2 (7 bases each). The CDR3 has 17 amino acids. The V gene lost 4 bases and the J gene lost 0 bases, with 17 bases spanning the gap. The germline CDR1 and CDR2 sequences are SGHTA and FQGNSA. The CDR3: CASSSRGRDRSTDTQYF. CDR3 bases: TGTGCCAGCAGCTCCCGTGGGAGGGACAGAAGCACAGATACGCAGTATTTT.

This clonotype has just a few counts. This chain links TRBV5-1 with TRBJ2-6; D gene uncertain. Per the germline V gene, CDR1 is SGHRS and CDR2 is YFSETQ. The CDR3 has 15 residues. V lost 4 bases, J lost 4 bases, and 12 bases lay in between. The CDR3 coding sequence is TGCGCCAGCAGCGAGGTGGGCACCGGGGCCAACGTCCTGACTTTC. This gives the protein CASSEVGTGANVLTF.

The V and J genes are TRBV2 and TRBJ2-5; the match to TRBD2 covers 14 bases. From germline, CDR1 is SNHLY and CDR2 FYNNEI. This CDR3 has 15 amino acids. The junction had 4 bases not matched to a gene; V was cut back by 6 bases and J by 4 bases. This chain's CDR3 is CASRGLAGVVETQYF. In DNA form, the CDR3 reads TGTGCCAGCAGGGGACTAGCGGGAGTAGTAGAGACCCAGTACTTC.